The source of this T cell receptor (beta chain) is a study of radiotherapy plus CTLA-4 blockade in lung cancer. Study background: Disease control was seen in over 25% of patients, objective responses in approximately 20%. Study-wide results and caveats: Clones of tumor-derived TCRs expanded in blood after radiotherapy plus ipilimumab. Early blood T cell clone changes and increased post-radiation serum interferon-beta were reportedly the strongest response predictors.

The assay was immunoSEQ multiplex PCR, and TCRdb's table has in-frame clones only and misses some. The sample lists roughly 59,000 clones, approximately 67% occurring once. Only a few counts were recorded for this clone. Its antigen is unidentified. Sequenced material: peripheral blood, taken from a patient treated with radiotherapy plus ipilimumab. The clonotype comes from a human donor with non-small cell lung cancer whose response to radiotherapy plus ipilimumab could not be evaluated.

The CDR3 sequence: CASSLAGGDNEQFF. CDR3 coding DNA: TGTGCCAGCAGCCTAGCGGGGGGGGACAATGAGCAGTTCTTC. The V gene is TRBV6-5, the J gene TRBJ2-1, with TRBD2 matching 12 bases. The CDR3 is 14 residues long. Germline loops: CDR1 MNHEY, CDR2 SVGAGI. Unmatched junction bases numbered 2, after V lost 6 bases and J lost 5 bases.